The 8 T cell receptor beta chains below all came from one sample that was sequenced in a study of blood T cell repertoires in COVID-19. Libraries were prepared by immunoSEQ multiplex PCR; TCRdb keeps only in-frame clonotypes and omits some of them. Of under 100,000 clones in the sample, around 78% were seen once. The sample consisted of peripheral blood. These receptors all come from a man aged 55 to 69 with COVID-19, enrolled during active disease.

The chain employs TRBV5-1 and TRBJ1-2; a weak D match, TRBD1 (6 bases). Trimming shortened V by 4 bases and J by 8 bases, and 18 bases separated the two germline ends. The germline V gene encodes CDR1 SGHRS and CDR2 YFSETQ. This CDR3 spans 14 amino acids. DNA for the CDR3: TGCGCCAGCAGCACGACAGGATTGGAAAGAGGCTACACCTTC. It encodes CASSTTGLERGYTF.

The J gene is TRBJ2-3, the V gene TRBV19; D is possibly TRBD2 (6 bases). The CDR3 has 15 amino acids. The germline V and J ends were trimmed by 6 bases and 6 bases, with 19 bases remaining between them. Germline CDR1 reads LNHDA; CDR2 reads SQIVND (reference sequence). The CDR3 sequence is CASRMDYIRRDTQYF. The CDR3 DNA reads TGTGCCAGTAGGATGGACTATATTAGGAGGGATACGCAGTATTTT.

The chain uses TRBV14 and TRBJ1-1; 7 bases fit TRBD1. The CDR3 sequence is 17 residues long. In germline, CDR1 is SGHDN, CDR2 FVKESK. Losses at the gene ends were 3 bases for V and 0 bases for J; bases not matched to a gene: 10. The CDR3, as DNA: TGTGCCAGCAGCCATCCTTTGAGACAGGGAGTGAACACTGAAGCTTTCTTT. It translates to CASSHPLRQGVNTEAFF.

This clone was observed once. The chain has TRBV5-8 and TRBJ2-1; 13 nucleotides align to TRBD2. Trimming took 1 base from V and 4 from J; bases not matched to a gene: 8. Germline CDR1 reads SGHTS; CDR2 reads YDEGEE. This CDR3 has 18 amino acids. CDR3 amino acids: CASSLFGLAGVRYNEQFF. Here the CDR3 DNA reads TGTGCCAGCAGCTTGTTCGGACTAGCGGGAGTCAGATACAATGAGCAGTTCTTC.

Only a few counts were recorded for this clone. The rearrangement links TRBV5-1 to TRBJ2-2; TRBD1 matches 7 bases. The V segment lost 4 bases and the J segment 5 bases; nucleotides outside the gene matches: 5. The CDR3 length is 14 residues. Germline V gene lookup returns CDR1 SGHRS and CDR2 YFSETQ. Written as DNA, the CDR3 is TGCGCCAGCAGCATCCAGGACAGGACCGGGGAGCTGTTTTTT. Its protein product is CASSIQDRTGELFF.

This clone was recorded only once. This chain uses TRBV7-9 with TRBJ2-3; a weak D match, TRBD1 (6 bases). The CDR3 loop spans 15 amino acids. Germline V gene lookup returns CDR1 SEHNR and CDR2 FQNEAQ (reference sequence). Trimming shortened V by 4 bases and J by 2 bases, and 13 bases separated the two germline ends. The CDR3 bases are TGTGCCAGCAGCTCCCGGGCAGGGGACACAGATACGCAGTATTTT. As protein: CASSSRAGDTDTQYF.

The rearrangement joins TRBV6-5 to TRBJ2-1; no clear D gene. V was shortened by 2 bases and J by 0 bases, with 11 bases between the two germline ends. The CDR3 has 16 residues. CDR1 and CDR2 (germline): MNHEY, SVGAGI. CDR3 residues: CASSYQKPPSYNEQFF. Here the CDR3 DNA reads TGTGCCAGCAGTTACCAAAAGCCCCCCTCCTACAATGAGCAGTTCTTC.

The chain recombines TRBV19 with TRBJ1-4, with 7 bases aligning to TRBD1. This CDR3 contains 14 residues. The germline gives CDR1 LNHDA, CDR2 SQIVND (reference sequence). Unmatched junction bases numbered 4, after V lost 5 bases and J lost 4 bases. The CDR3 sequence is CASSFRQGNEKLFF. The CDR3 DNA is TGTGCCAGTAGTTTCCGACAGGGTAATGAAAAACTGTTTTTT.